Shown below are 10 T cell receptor beta chains from a single sample sequenced in a study of blood T cell repertoires in COVID-19. The assay was immunoSEQ multiplex PCR, and TCRdb's table has in-frame clones only and misses some. The profile covers nearly 90,000 clones, with around 72% appearing a single time and over 13% taken by the ten largest. The sequencing input was peripheral blood. These receptors were taken from a woman older than 75 with acute or convalescent COVID-19.

The rearrangement links TRBV9 to TRBJ1-5; the D gene is possibly TRBD1 (6 bases). Trimming stripped 4 bases from V and 1 base from J, with 9 bases between. The CDR3 length is 14 residues. From germline, CDR1 is SGDLS and CDR2 YYNGEE. This chain's CDR3 is CASSRGASNQPQHF. In DNA form, the CDR3 reads TGTGCCAGCAGCCGGGGGGCCAGCAATCAGCCCCAGCATTTT.

V and J are TRBV10-3 and TRBJ1-2; 12 positions agree with TRBD1. CDR3 length equals 16 residues. The germline gives CDR1 ENHRY, CDR2 SYGVKD. J lost 4 bases, V lost 3 bases, and 6 bases had no gene match. CDR3 residues: CAISDGTGGGSYGYTF. The DNA of the CDR3 is TGTGCCATCAGTGACGGGACAGGGGGCGGGAGCTATGGCTACACCTTC.

The chain carries TRBV27 and TRBJ1-1; tentative D call: TRBD1 (6 bases). In germline, CDR1 is MNHEY, CDR2 SMNVEV (reference sequence). Trimming stripped 2 bases from V and 3 bases from J, with 10 bases between. The CDR3 runs 14 residues. CDR3 DNA sequence: TGTGCCAGCAGTTTAATACAGGGAGACACTGAAGCTTTCTTT. Encoded protein: CASSLIQGDTEAFF.

The rearrangement joins TRBV29-1 to TRBJ1-2, with 7 positions matching TRBD1. CDR3 size: 11 residues. V trimming: 5 bases; J trimming: 8 bases; junction bases outside the gene matches: 5. Per the germline V gene, CDR1 is SQVTM and CDR2 is ANQGSEA. The chain's CDR3 is CSVQGGIGYTF. CDR3 DNA sequence: TGCAGCGTTCAAGGGGGCATCGGCTACACCTTC.

V gene TRBV9 combines with J gene TRBJ2-1; tentative D call: TRBD2 (6 bases). Germline CDR1 is SGDLS and CDR2 is YYNGEE. V lost 0 bases, J lost 4 bases, and 11 bases lay in between. The CDR3 is 15 amino acids. The CDR3 reads CASSVAPSDYNEQFF. The DNA of the CDR3 is TGTGCCAGCAGCGTAGCTCCTAGCGATTACAATGAGCAGTTCTTC.

The chain carries TRBV19 and TRBJ2-7; no definite D call. CDR3 size: 15 residues. The germline V and J ends were trimmed by 3 bases and 3 bases, with 15 bases remaining between them. Germline lookup yields CDR1 LNHDA and CDR2 SQIVND (reference sequence). CDR3 DNA: TGTGCCAGTAGTATTTCTTTTTCGAGCCTCTACGAGCAGTACTTC. Protein: CASSISFSSLYEQYF.

This clone has a count of ten or more. J is TRBJ1-6 and V is TRBV5-4; unclear D gene. CDR3 length: 14 residues. V lost 0 bases to trimming and J lost 10 bases, with 11 bases between them. The V gene's germline CDR1 is SGHNT and CDR2 YYREEE (reference sequence). As DNA, the CDR3 is TGTGCCAGCAGCTTGGCAGGTTTTGGGTCACCCCTCCACTTT. Protein product: CASSLAGFGSPLHF.

DNA for the CDR3: TGTGCCAGCAGCTTGCGAGGTTTCGAGGCCTATAATGAAAAACTGTTTTTT. It specifies CASSLRGFEAYNEKLFF. The rearrangement links TRBV5-5 to TRBJ1-4; no clear D. Germline V gene sequence: CDR1 SGHKS, CDR2 YYEKEE (reference sequence). Trimming left V 1 base short and J 4 bases short, with 17 bases between. CDR3 size: 17 residues.

The V gene is TRBV5-1, the J gene TRBJ1-1, with D unresolved. The germline gives CDR1 SGHRS, CDR2 YFSETQ. CDR3 length: 11 residues. V lost 6 bases and J lost 4, with 7 bases in between. The DNA of the CDR3 is TGCGCCAGCACCGAGGGCACTGAAGCTTTCTTT. Translating gives CASTEGTEAFF.

V gene TRBV7-6 combines with J gene TRBJ2-1, with 8 positions matching TRBD2. With V trimmed by 0 bases and J by 5 bases, 0 bases remained unmatched. Germline-derived CDR1 and CDR2 are SGHVS and FNYEAQ. The CDR3 runs to 14 residues. In nucleotides, the CDR3 is TGTGCCAGCAGCTTAGCGCGGGGGGACAATGAGCAGTTCTTC. As protein: CASSLARGDNEQFF.